This TCR beta chain was identified in a study of T cells in Graves' hyperthyroidism and ophthalmopathy. Findings of the study overall: The majority of expanded thyroid clonotypes above 0.001 also appeared in blood.

Amplification targeted TCR beta CDR3 regions from RNA transcripts. TCR CDR3 underwent first-round RT-PCR with the HTBI primer set. From the multiplex PCR reads, TCRdb called clonotypes with MiXCR, one entry per CDR3 protein. The repertoire holds 400,000 to 600,000 distinct CDR3 sequences, with about 20% as singletons. CDR1 and CDR2 from the germline V gene are SNHLY and FYNNEI. The CDR3 covers 13 residues. V shed 7 bases, J shed 0 bases, and the junction held 2 bases outside the gene matches. This clonotype was seen repeatedly, ten times or more. What it recognizes is unknown. The gene calls are TRBV2 and TRBJ1-2, with 7 bases identical to TRBD1. Sequenced input: blood. This sequence originates from a man younger than 35 with Graves' hyperthyroidism. The CDR3 DNA reads as TGTGCCAGCACCGGGACAGCTAACTATGGCTACACCTTC. It codes for CASTGTANYGYTF. Complete variable domain (other parts from reference TRBV2 and TRBJ1-2): EPEVTQTPSHQVTQMGQEVILRCVPISNHLYFYWYRQILGQKVEFLVSFYNNEISEKSEIFDDQFSVERPDGSNFTLKIRSTKLEDSAMYFCASTGTANYGYTFGSGTRLTVV.